One sample yielded the 23 T cell receptor beta chains listed below, sequenced in a study of regulatory T cells in long-lasting Graves disease. Time point in this sample: newly diagnosed GD, antithyroid drugs for less than 3 months. The TCR library was made from RNA extracted from PBMCs. Construction of TCR beta libraries relied on iRepertoire HTBI primers and on Arm-PCR targeting CDR3 regions. TCRdb reprocessed the multiplex PCR reads via MiXCR and lists one record per CDR3 protein. The sample consists of over 400,000 distinct CDR3 sequences, approximately 14% of them appearing once. These data were also filed under a second study, of T cells in Graves' hyperthyroidism and ophthalmopathy.

The specimen was peripheral blood mononuclear cells (PBMCs), collected at new diagnosis, from a patient treated with antithyroid drugs. These receptor sequences come from a woman between 45 and 60 years old with Graves disease.

The table lists this clonotype with many counts. This CDR3 is CASSQAGGTDTQYF. The CDR3 DNA reads as TGTGCCAGCAGCCAGGCCGGTGGCACAGATACGCAGTATTTT. The V call is TRBV3-1, the J call TRBJ2-3, with unresolved D. The germline CDR1 and CDR2 sequences are LGHDT and YNNKEL (reference sequence). Between the trimmed V and J ends, which lost 3 bases and 1 base, there was a span of 8 bases. The CDR3 length is 14 residues.

The chain carries TRBV10-3 and TRBJ1-5; D is undetermined. Germline V gives CDR1 ENHRY, CDR2 SYGVKD. This CDR3 comprises 16 residues. The V gene lost 0 bases and the J gene lost 0 bases, with 9 bases spanning the gap. This chain's CDR3 is CAISESLYLSNQPQHF. The CDR3, as DNA: TGTGCCATCAGTGAGTCTTTGTACCTTAGCAATCAGCCCCAGCATTTT.

Worth noting for this clonotype: A much larger clone lies one base from this, so it may be a read error. DNA of the CDR3: TGCAGCGTTGGGGGCCGCGAAGGGGGTACCGGGGGGCTGTTTTTT. Its protein is CSVGGREGGTGGLFF. The V call is TRBV29-1, the J call TRBJ2-2; the D gene could be TRBD1 or TRBD2 (6 bases each). The CDR3 sequence is 15 residues long. Germline V gives CDR1 SQVTM, CDR2 ANQGSEA.

This clonotype was found many times. The CDR3 DNA sequence: TGTGCCAGCAGCTTAAGGCTAGCGGGAGGGCCAGATACGCAGTATTTT. Its protein is CASSLRLAGGPDTQYF. The chain combines TRBV7-9 with TRBJ2-3; 12 bases agree with TRBD2. Germline V lookup: CDR1 SEHNR, CDR2 FQNEAQ (reference sequence). The CDR3 spans 16 residues. Trimming cost V 2 bases and J 4 bases; bases outside gene matches: 4.

About this clonotype: It may be a read error: a sequence one base away is much more abundant. The chain couples TRBV7-2 to TRBJ2-1; D gene ambiguous. CDR3 size: 15 residues. Between the trimmed V and J ends, which lost 1 base and 7 bases, there was a span of 14 bases. CDR1 is SGHTA and CDR2 is FQGNSA in the germline V gene. CDR3 region: CASSLVSTGGNEQFF. CDR3 coding DNA: TGTGCCAGCAGCTTAGTTTCCACTGGCGGAAATGAGCAGTTCTTC.

The chain is built from TRBV5-1 and TRBJ2-1; TRBD1 might be the D (6 bases). V dropped 4 bases and J dropped 7 bases, with 15 bases sitting between them. The CDR3 consists of 14 residues. Germline V gives CDR1 SGHRS, CDR2 YFSETQ. The DNA of the CDR3 is TGCGCCAGCAGCCCCTGGGACACAAGGAATGAGCAGTTCTTC. The encoded protein is CASSPWDTRNEQFF.

The V call is TRBV12-3 or TRBV12-4, the J call TRBJ2-4; D not resolved. The CDR3 loop spans 14 amino acids. The V gene lost 1 base and the J gene lost 9 bases, with 13 bases spanning the gap. CDR3: CASSLVDQWGIQYF. The DNA for the CDR3 is TGTGCCAGCAGTTTAGTAGACCAATGGGGCATTCAGTACTTC.

There are many counts of this clonotype. The chain is built from TRBV5-1 and TRBJ2-1, with 7 bases aligning to TRBD2. CDR3 length: 16 amino acids. The trim removed 0 bases at V and 5 bases at J, leaving 8 bases unmatched. Looked up from germline, CDR1 is SGHRS and CDR2 is YFSETQ. In DNA form, the CDR3 reads TGCGCCAGCAGCTTGGCCCCTAGCGGAGACCACAATGAGCAGTTCTTC. It codes for CASSLAPSGDHNEQFF.

This clonotype was observed at least ten times. This chain's CDR3 is CASSFAGGRNTGELFF. CDR3 DNA sequence: TGTGCCAGCAGCTTCGCGGGAGGACGGAACACCGGGGAGCTGTTTTTT. The chain carries TRBV7-3 and TRBJ2-2; 8 bases line up with TRBD2. V lost 3 bases and J lost 1; bases outside the gene matches: 4. Germline-derived CDR1 and CDR2 are SGHTA and FQGTGA. This CDR3 comprises 16 residues. Filled out from reference TRBV7-3 and TRBJ2-2, the complete variable domain reads GAGVSQTPSNKVTEKGKYVELRCDPISGHTALYWYRQSLGQGPEFLIYFQGTGAADDSGLPNDRFFAVRPEGSVSTLKIQRTERGDSAVYLCASSFAGGRNTGELFFGEGSRLTVL.

Worth noting for this clonotype: A much larger clone sits a single nucleotide away, making a read error possible. This rearrangement joins TRBV28 to TRBJ1-1, with no clear D. Germline V CDR1 and CDR2: MDHEN, SYDVKM. Trimming removed 5 bases from V and 4 bases from J, with 29 bases in between. This CDR3 is 19 amino acids long. CDR3 coding DNA: TGTGCCAGCAGTCCCGGTAGGAGCGGCTTCTTTGGTCTGATCACTGAAGCTTTCTTT. Residues: CASSPGRSGFFGLITEAFF. The full variable domain, completed using reference TRBV28 and TRBJ1-1, is DVKVTQSSRYLVKRTGEKVFLECVQDMDHENMFWYRQDPGLGLRLIYFSYDVKMKEKGDIPEGYSVSREKKERFSLILESASTNQTSMYLCASSPGRSGFFGLITEAFFGQGTRLTVV.

There are many counts of this clonotype. V usage is TRBV6-5 and J usage is TRBJ2-7; no definite D call. The germline V gene has CDR1 MNHEY and CDR2 SVGAGI. V lost 4 bases and J lost 0, with 4 bases in between. CDR3 length equals 12 residues. CDR3 bases: TGTGCCAGCAGTTCCGCCTCCTACGAGCAGTACTTC. It specifies CASSSASYEQYF.

This clonotype was recorded many times. V gene TRBV30 combines with J gene TRBJ2-7; D might be TRBD1 (5 bases). Trimming took 5 bases from V and 2 from J, leaving 16 bases between them. Germline V lookup: CDR1 GTSNPN, CDR2 SVGIG (reference sequence). The CDR3 length is 14 residues. CDR3 loop: CAWGKGLEPYEQYF. The CDR3 DNA reads as TGTGCCTGGGGGAAGGGGCTCGAGCCCTACGAGCAGTACTTC.

This clonotype showed up many times. The V and J genes are TRBV12-3 or TRBV12-4 and TRBJ2-4; a weak D match, TRBD2 (6 bases). Between the trimmed V and J ends, which lost 5 bases and 3 bases, there was a span of 14 bases. There are 15 residues in the CDR3. In DNA form, the CDR3 reads TGTGCCAGCAGTCTTTTCCAGGGAGGCAAAAACATTCAGTACTTC. Its protein product is CASSLFQGGKNIQYF.

This clonotype was recorded at least ten times. The rearrangement links TRBV5-1 to TRBJ2-7; 8 bases are shared with TRBD1. The V gene's germline CDR1 is SGHRS and CDR2 YFSETQ. The V and J ends lost 2 bases and 4 bases, in that order; junction bases with no gene match: 2. The CDR3 covers 13 residues. The CDR3 here is CASSLDRGYEQYF. The CDR3 nucleotides read TGCGCCAGCAGCTTAGACAGGGGATACGAGCAGTACTTC.

This clonotype was seen many times. The junction differs from germline at one of its ends, possibly a read error. V usage is TRBV5-5 and J usage is TRBJ1-1; TRBD1 matches at 7 bases. Germline V gene data show CDR1 as SGHKS and CDR2 as YYEKEE (reference sequence). This CDR3 has 15 residues. CDR3 in DNA: TGCGCCAGCAGCTACCGGGACAGTGGCAACACTGAAGCTTTCTTT. This gives the protein CASSYRDSGNTEAFF.

About this clonotype: A much larger clone differs by one base, so this may be a read error. V usage is TRBV29-1 and J usage is TRBJ2-1; possible D gene TRBD1, 5 bases. V dropped 6 bases and J dropped 10 bases, with 13 bases sitting between them. This CDR3 contains 11 residues. Germline assignment: CDR1 SQVTM and CDR2 ANQGSEA. The CDR3 here is CSVEKTDEQFF. CDR3 nucleotides: TGCAGCGTGGAAAAGACAGACGAGCAGTTCTTC.

This clonotype was counted many times. The rearrangement links TRBV30 to TRBJ2-7, with a tentative D call TRBD1 (5 bases). The V end lost 2 bases, the J end lost 4 bases, and 9 bases lay between the germline ends. The CDR3 totals 12 residues. Germline V gene sequence: CDR1 GTSNPN, CDR2 SVGIG (reference sequence). The CDR3 is CAWSIGEYEQYF. Written as DNA, the CDR3 is TGTGCCTGGAGTATAGGGGAATACGAGCAGTACTTC.

The table lists this clonotype with a few counts. The chain joins TRBV19 to TRBJ2-6; a possible D gene is TRBD2 (6 bases). This CDR3 comprises 18 residues. Trimming took 10 bases from V and 0 from J, leaving 22 bases between them. CDR1 LNHDA and CDR2 SQIVND come from the germline V gene (reference sequence). CDR3 region: CATLSWDSMSSGANVLTF. The CDR3, as DNA: TGTGCCACCCTGAGCTGGGACTCTATGAGCTCTGGGGCCAACGTCCTGACTTTC.

This clonotype turned up a few times. The chain links TRBV19 to TRBJ1-1, with D hard to call. The CDR3 extends over 14 amino acids. Germline V gene lookup returns CDR1 LNHDA and CDR2 SQIVND (reference sequence). V was clipped by 2 bases and J by 2 bases, with 9 bases between them. Here the CDR3 DNA reads TGTGCCAGTAGTATAAGCCCGGGAAACACTGAAGCTTTCTTT. It translates to CASSISPGNTEAFF.

Details on this clonotype: One end of the junction does not line up with germline, which may come from a read error. The chain employs TRBV2 and TRBJ2-6; D is perhaps TRBD1 (5 bases). This CDR3 is 17 amino acids long. Germline V gene data show CDR1 as SNHLY and CDR2 as FYNNEI. CDR3 coding DNA: TGTGCCAGCAGTGGGACCTTGTTGGGCTCTGGGGCCAGCGTCCTGACTTTC. This encodes CASSGTLLGSGASVLTF.

This clonotype appeared many times. The rearrangement joins TRBV10-2 to TRBJ2-7, with D perhaps TRBD2 (5 bases). Per germline, CDR1 WSHSY and CDR2 SAAADI. V was trimmed by 6 bases and J by 0 bases, leaving 9 bases between them. CDR3 size: 13 residues. CDR3 region: CASRDDYSYEQYF. CDR3 bases: TGCGCCAGCAGGGACGACTACTCCTACGAGCAGTACTTC.

In this sample, this clonotype turned up many times. The rearrangement links TRBV6-2 or TRBV6-3 to TRBJ2-4, with 8 positions matching TRBD1. In germline, CDR1 is MNHEY, CDR2 SVGEGT. The CDR3 covers 16 residues. After removal of 5 bases from V and 0 bases from J, the junction contained 6 bases not matched to a gene. The CDR3 sequence is CASSVGQGLAKNIQYF. As DNA, the CDR3 is TGTGCCAGCAGTGTTGGACAGGGACTAGCCAAAAACATTCAGTACTTC.

The CDR3 DNA sequence: TGTGCCAGCAGCTTAGCATTACAGGGGGCAGGAGAAAAACTGTTTTTT. This encodes CASSLALQGAGEKLFF. The chain carries TRBV7-2 and TRBJ1-4; TRBD1 matches 9 bases. This CDR3 contains 16 residues. V was pared by 0 bases and J by 8 bases, with 7 bases of the junction left unmatched. CDR1 and CDR2 (germline): SGHTA, FQGNSA.